The following is a TCR beta chain sequence with its context. CDR1 and CDR2 from the germline V gene are MGHRA and YSYEKL. This CDR3 comprises 17 residues. Trimming took 0 bases from V and 5 from J; bases not matched to a gene: 11. The data stem from a study of cytomegalovirus exposure and HLA in healthy donors. Amplification used 60 Vbeta primers and 13 Jbeta primers. Clones were sequenced by immunoSEQ multiplex PCR, and TCRdb holds only the in-frame ones, with some missing. Among tens of thousands of clones, roughly two thirds were seen once, and the ten largest hold around 16%. The receptor was derived from a woman aged 45-59 years in good health and CMV-seropositive. The rearrangement joins TRBV4-1 to TRBJ2-3; 7 bases are a match to TRBD1. Sequenced input: PBMCs. This CDR3 is CASSQDLNRGMGDTQYF. The CDR3 DNA reads as TGCGCCAGCAGCCAAGATCTCAACAGGGGAATGGGAGATACGCAGTATTTT.